This TCR beta chain was obtained from a study of spatial heterogeneity in lung cancer. Study findings and constraints: Tracking of tumor mutation counts was seen in expanded intratumoral alpha and beta TCR counts.

TCRdb itself ran the 5' RACE reads through MiXCR, one entry per CDR3 protein. Counted here are 7,500 to 10,000 distinct CDR3 sequences, 5% occurring once; the ten biggest clones make up approximately 15%. The sample holds many counts of this clonotype. What it binds is unknown. The sample's time point: sample taken at primary tumor resection. The donors comprised 70 to 85 untreated early-stage non-small cell lung cancer patients. The origin of this receptor is a female donor with early-stage non-small cell lung cancer. This material consisted of lung tumor tissue, taken at surgery.

The chain's CDR3 is CASSPRGNRVISNQPQHF. As DNA, the CDR3 is TGCGCCAGCAGTCCCCGAGGGAACAGGGTGATTAGCAATCAGCCCCAGCATTTT. The V and J genes are TRBV23-1 and TRBJ1-5; weak D call: TRBD1 (6 bases). TRBV23-1 is sorted into the ORF group, with uncertain function. This CDR3 contains 18 residues. V lost 4 bases, J lost 0 bases, and 19 bases lay in between.